The sequence of this TCR beta chain was determined in a study of metastatic and nonmetastatic thyroid tumors. This clone appeared many times. Its antigen is currently unknown. TCRdb re-called clones via MiXCR from the PCR reads. The data show tens of thousands of clones, approximately 13% seen once. In germline, CDR1 is MNHNS, CDR2 SASEGT. V gave up 6 bases and J gave up 1 base; unmatched junction bases: 4. The CDR3 sequence is 14 residues long. Notes on the study in general: TCR beta diversity was reportedly significantly higher in malignant thyroid tumors than benign nodules, in blood and tumor.

Not a single patient had been given any form of treatment at any point before undergoing thyroid surgery. The TCR comes from a female donor with papillary thyroid cancer or a benign thyroid nodule (not recorded which). Some clones in this sample may be carry-over from other donors' samples. The sample taken for sequencing was blood. This chain connects TRBV6-1 to TRBJ1-1; 8 bases are shared with TRBD1. The CDR3 is CASRDRAANTEAFF. The CDR3 bases are TGTGCCAGCAGGGACAGGGCCGCGAACACTGAAGCTTTCTTT.